This T cell receptor beta chain emerged from a study of blood T cell repertoires in COVID-19. Study-wide context: Sample material is recorded as cDNA or gDNA derived from T cells, B-cell-depleted T cells, or PBMCs.

The germline gives CDR1 LGHDT, CDR2 YNNKEL (reference sequence). This CDR3 contains 15 residues. V trimming: 3 bases; J trimming: 5 bases; junction bases outside the gene matches: 3. TCRdb's copy holds only in-frame clones and misses some; the assay was immunoSEQ multiplex PCR. There are some 300,000 clones in the sample; 70% to 90% occur only once, and over 8% lies in the top ten. This sequence was found in a woman between 35 and 50 years old who had recovered from COVID-19. Sequencing was done on a sample of PBMCs or T cells enriched from blood (not recorded which). The rearrangement links TRBV3-1 (or the pseudogene TRBV3-2) to TRBJ2-7, with TRBD2 matching 14 bases. The CDR3 sequence is CASSQLGLAGDEQYF. CDR3 sequence (DNA): TGTGCCAGCAGCCAGCTGGGACTAGCGGGAGACGAGCAGTACTTC.